This TCR beta chain appears in the sequencing data of a study of blood T cell repertoires in COVID-19. Study-level background: Sites across the United States, Italy and Spain contributed samples from acute and convalescent COVID-19. The analysed material was cDNA or gDNA that came from T cells, B-cell-depleted T cells, or PBMCs.

How the authors handled the data: Estimates of nucleated cell counts were drawn from the amplification of reference gene primers. Clones were read by immunoSEQ multiplex PCR, and TCRdb kept only the in-frame ones, dropping some. The V and J calls and the clone size are those of that table, but D and trimming were determined from the DNA. This table holds about 100,000 clones, less than 90% found once. The V gene's germline CDR1 is LNHDA and CDR2 SQIVND (reference sequence). Trimming cost V 5 bases and J 2 bases; bases outside gene matches: 9. The CDR3 is 16 residues long. This clone appeared a few times.

The TCR originated in a man aged 80 or over with active or convalescent COVID-19. The chain recombines TRBV19 with TRBJ2-7; TRBD1 matches 10 bases. Sequenced input: peripheral blood. CDR3 amino acids: CASSLRQGAMTYEQYF. CDR3 coding DNA: TGTGCCAGTAGTCTTCGACAGGGGGCGATGACCTACGAGCAGTACTTC.